What follows are 31 T cell receptor beta chains derived from one specimen sequenced in a study of STAT5B mutations in CD4+ large granular lymphocyte leukemia. The repertoire was sequenced with immunoSEQ multiplex PCR; TCRdb's copy has only in-frame clones and lacks some. The data contain 25,000 to 35,000 clones, around 76% of them singletons. The sequenced sample was CD4+ T cells from blood buffy coats. These receptors all come from a human donor in good health.

The rearrangement uses TRBV19 and TRBJ2-7; 11 nucleotides line up with TRBD1. Germline V lookup: CDR1 LNHDA, CDR2 SQIVND (reference sequence). The CDR3 covers 16 residues. J lost 7 bases, V lost 1 base, and 9 bases had no gene match. This CDR3 is CASSIVGQGATREQYF. Written as DNA, the CDR3 is TGTGCCAGTAGTATAGTTGGACAGGGGGCAACTCGGGAGCAGTACTTC.

The chain employs TRBV7-9 and TRBJ1-4; no clear D gene. V lost 5 bases and J 5 bases, leaving 15 bases between the germline ends. Germline V lookup: CDR1 SEHNR, CDR2 FQNEAQ (reference sequence). This CDR3 has 15 residues. The CDR3 DNA reads as TGTGCCAGCAGCGGCACCGGGATCCGGAATGAAAAACTGTTTTTT. Translation: CASSGTGIRNEKLFF.

V gene TRBV19 combines with J gene TRBJ2-7; no firm D call. Trimming removed 4 bases at V and 0 bases at J, with 7 bases between. Germline V gene lookup returns CDR1 LNHDA and CDR2 SQIVND (reference sequence). CDR3 size: 13 residues. Written as DNA, the CDR3 is TGTGCCAGTAGTAGCGGTAGCTCCTACGAGCAGTACTTC. Translated, it gives CASSSGSSYEQYF.

The chain couples TRBV25-1 to TRBJ2-1; weak D call: TRBD2 (5 bases). The CDR3 has 16 residues. Trimming removed 4 bases from V and 3 bases from J, with 16 bases in between. CDR1 is MGHDK and CDR2 is SYGVNS in the germline V gene. CDR3 DNA sequence: TGTGCCAGCAGTGTCCTAAGTTCGGGGATCTACAATGAGCAGTTCTTC. Translated, it gives CASSVLSSGIYNEQFF.

The rearrangement links TRBV28 to TRBJ1-2; D is uncertain. Trimming left V 2 bases short and J 5 bases short, with 12 bases between. Germline-derived CDR1 and CDR2 are MDHEN and SYDVKM. The CDR3 consists of 14 residues. The CDR3 DNA reads as TGTGCCAGCAGTTTAGACGGATTTAGGTATGGCTACACCTTC. Protein product: CASSLDGFRYGYTF.

V is TRBV7-9 and J is TRBJ2-1, with TRBD2 identical over 9 bases. V lost 2 bases, J lost 9 bases, and 2 bases stayed unmatched. The CDR3 contains 13 residues. Germline V CDR1 and CDR2: SEHNR, FQNEAQ (reference sequence). The CDR3, as DNA: TGTGCCAGCAGCTTATTGACTAGCGGTGAGCAGTTCTTC. Residues: CASSLLTSGEQFF.

Concerning this clone: A read error may produce the germline difference seen at one junction end. This rearrangement joins TRBV5-4 to TRBJ1-1, with TRBD1 as a possible D gene (5 bases). Germline-derived CDR1 and CDR2 are SGHNT and YYREEE (reference sequence). The CDR3 consists of 13 residues. The CDR3 DNA is TGTGCCGGCAGTGGGGGGATGAACACTGAAGCTTTCTTT. Its translation: CAGSGGMNTEAFF.

This chain joins TRBV9 and TRBJ1-2; weak D call: TRBD1 (5 bases). V lost 0 bases to trimming and J lost 4 bases, with 13 bases between them. Germline CDR1 and CDR2: SGDLS and YYNGEE. The CDR3 spans 15 residues. The CDR3 here is CASSVGATGSYGYTF. The CDR3 DNA follows: TGTGCCAGCAGCGTAGGCGCAACAGGATCCTATGGCTACACCTTC.

The table lists this clone with a count of one. The rearrangement joins TRBV9 to TRBJ2-5; 10 bases fit TRBD2. The CDR3 totals 14 residues. The trim removed 0 bases at V and 4 bases at J, leaving 0 bases unmatched. Germline assignment: CDR1 SGDLS and CDR2 YYNGEE. The CDR3 loop is CASSVGLAGETQYF. For the CDR3, the DNA is TGTGCCAGCAGCGTAGGACTAGCGGGAGAGACCCAGTACTTC.

This chain uses TRBV7-2 with TRBJ2-1, with a tentative D call TRBD2 (6 bases). CDR3 size: 15 residues. V dropped 8 bases and J dropped 0 bases, with 14 bases sitting between them. In germline, CDR1 is SGHTA, CDR2 FQGNSA. Here the CDR3 DNA reads TGTGCCAGCCGGGCGGGGCTTAGCTCCTACAATGAGCAGTTCTTC. Residues: CASRAGLSSYNEQFF.

This chain uses TRBV10-3 with TRBJ1-3, with TRBD1 identical over 8 bases. This CDR3 spans 14 amino acids. J gave up 0 bases and V 10 bases, and 5 bases lay outside the gene matches. Per germline, CDR1 ENHRY and CDR2 SYGVKD. In DNA form, the CDR3 reads TGTGCCACGAATCAGGGGGCCTCTGGAAACACCATATATTTT. This gives the protein CATNQGASGNTIYF.

The J gene is TRBJ2-7, the V gene TRBV11-3; D ambiguous. This CDR3 has 15 amino acids. Germline V lookup: CDR1 SGHNT, CDR2 YENEEA. Trimming removed 1 base at V and 3 bases at J, with 13 bases between. In DNA, the CDR3 is TGTGCCAGCAGCTTAGTTGGTACGATCGTCTACGAGCAGTACTTC. This translates into CASSLVGTIVYEQYF.

The chain couples TRBV5-1 to TRBJ2-1, with 11 positions matching TRBD2. Germline V gives CDR1 SGHRS, CDR2 YFSETQ. The CDR3 consists of 16 residues. Trimming took 3 bases from V and 4 from J; bases not matched to a gene: 6. The CDR3 loop reads CASSSDTSGGYNEQFF. The CDR3 nucleotides are TGCGCCAGCAGCTCGGATACTAGCGGGGGATACAATGAGCAGTTCTTC.

This chain links TRBV30 with TRBJ2-1; 7 bases map to TRBD2. The CDR3 is 14 residues long. The germline CDR1 and CDR2 sequences are GTSNPN and SVGIG (reference sequence). With 5 bases clipped from V and 0 bases from J, the junction kept 4 bases outside the gene matches. The DNA of the CDR3 is TGTGCCTGGGGGCGGGGGAGCTCCTACAATGAGCAGTTCTTC. Translated: CAWGRGSSYNEQFF.

The chain carries TRBV9 and TRBJ2-7; D perhaps matches TRBD2 (5 bases). V lost 0 bases, J lost 6 bases, and 13 bases lay in between. This CDR3 region has 14 residues. In germline, CDR1 is SGDLS, CDR2 YYNGEE. The CDR3 coding sequence is TGTGCCAGCAGCGTAGAGGCCGGGGTTGGCGAGCAGTACTTC. This encodes CASSVEAGVGEQYF.

This chain uses TRBV7-9 with TRBJ2-3; D uncertain. The CDR3 is 12 amino acids. Germline V gives CDR1 SEHNR, CDR2 FQNEAQ (reference sequence). V lost 3 bases, J lost 0 bases, and 1 base lay in between. Here the CDR3 DNA reads TGTGCCAGCAGCTTCAGCACAGATACGCAGTATTTT. Its translation: CASSFSTDTQYF.

The gene calls are TRBV20-1 and TRBJ1-2; TRBD1 matches 7 bases. Unmatched junction bases numbered 5, after V lost 6 bases and J lost 7 bases. Germline CDR1 and CDR2: DFQATT and SNEGSKA (reference sequence). CDR3 length: 11 residues. The CDR3 sequence is CSARGGFGYTF. Here the CDR3 DNA reads TGCAGTGCCAGGGGGGGTTTTGGCTACACCTTC.

This clone has a handful of counts. The chain is built from TRBV30 and TRBJ1-6; perhaps TRBD1 as D (5 bases). V shed 3 bases and J shed 14 bases, with 17 bases lying between them. From germline, CDR1 is GTSNPN and CDR2 SVGIG (reference sequence). The CDR3 spans 13 residues. In nucleotides, the CDR3 is TGTGCCTGGAGCGTCGGGACCCTCGGTACCCTCCACTTT. It encodes CAWSVGTLGTLHF.

The chain uses TRBV6-1 and TRBJ1-4, with TRBD1 as a possible D gene (5 bases). Germline V gene sequence: CDR1 MNHNS, CDR2 SASEGT. With 3 bases removed from V and 5 bases from J, the gap between germline ends came to 10 bases. There are 14 residues in the CDR3. The CDR3 DNA reads TGTGCCAGCAGTGAGGGGGTCGCGAATGAAAAACTGTTTTTT. Protein product: CASSEGVANEKLFF.

The chain has TRBV7-7 and TRBJ1-1, with D unresolved. Trimming cost V 5 bases and J 3 bases, with 10 bases left between them. The CDR3 length is 13 residues. Germline V gives CDR1 SSHAT, CDR2 FNYEAQ (reference sequence). CDR3 residues: CASSHREDTEAFF. The CDR3 nucleotides read TGTGCCAGCAGCCATAGAGAAGACACTGAAGCTTTCTTT.

The V and J genes are TRBV7-9 and TRBJ2-3, with no clear D. Germline V gene data show CDR1 as SEHNR and CDR2 as FQNEAQ (reference sequence). V shed 8 bases and J shed 3 bases, with 9 bases lying between them. This CDR3 comprises 12 residues. The CDR3 loop is CASSMLTDTQYF. As DNA, the CDR3 is TGTGCCAGCTCTATGTTAACAGATACGCAGTATTTT.

The chain links TRBV4-3 to TRBJ2-3; maybe TRBD1 (6 bases). The V end was cut by 0 bases, the J end by 6 bases, with 22 bases between. This CDR3 spans 18 amino acids. The germline V gene encodes CDR1 LGHNA and CDR2 YSLEER. Written as DNA, the CDR3 is TGCGCCAGCAGCCAAGACGCGGTAGGTCAGGGGTCAATGGATACGCAGTATTTT. It encodes CASSQDAVGQGSMDTQYF.

Written as DNA, the CDR3 is TGTGCCAGCAGGGTTGGGAGTTCCGGGGAGCTGTTTTTT. This gives the protein CASRVGSSGELFF. The J gene is TRBJ2-2, the V gene TRBV6-5, with D possibly TRBD2 on 5 matching bases. The CDR3 runs to 13 residues. V was trimmed by 6 bases and J by 6 bases, leaving 11 bases between them. Germline V lookup: CDR1 MNHEY, CDR2 SVGAGI.

This clone was found a few times. The chain employs TRBV18 and TRBJ2-2; a possible D gene is TRBD2 (5 bases). Germline lookup yields CDR1 KGHSH and CDR2 LQKENI. CDR3 length: 15 residues. V lost 0 bases and J lost 7, with 12 bases in between. The CDR3 sequence is CASSPPVRTGGELFF. CDR3 DNA: TGTGCCAGCTCACCACCGGTTAGGACTGGCGGGGAGCTGTTTTTT.

The chain couples TRBV19 to TRBJ1-1; 9 bases map to TRBD1. The CDR3 sequence is 16 residues long. The junction had 9 bases not matched to a gene; V was cut back by 5 bases and J by 2 bases. Germline loops: CDR1 LNHDA, CDR2 SQIVND (reference sequence). The CDR3 protein is CASSPLDRGYNTEAFF. The CDR3 DNA is TGTGCCAGTAGTCCACTCGACAGGGGGTACAACACTGAAGCTTTCTTT.

The V call is TRBV5-6, the J call TRBJ2-5; D is unclear. The J call may not be correct, given that the DNA end is closer to TRBJ2-7. Germline V gene lookup returns CDR1 SGHDT and CDR2 YYEEEE. The CDR3 runs to 12 residues. The CDR3 coding sequence is TGTGCCAGCAGCTTGACCCCCTACGAGCAGTACTTC. It is translated as CASSLTPYEQYF.

The chain is built from TRBV10-1 and TRBJ2-2; 9 nucleotides match TRBD1. Germline V gene lookup returns CDR1 WNHNN and CDR2 SYGVQD (reference sequence). V dropped 10 bases and J dropped 4; count of bases not matched to a gene: 7. The CDR3 sequence is 14 residues long. DNA of the CDR3: TGCGCCACCTCAGGACAGGGGACCACCGGGGAGCTGTTTTTT. Its protein is CATSGQGTTGELFF.

The gene calls are TRBV5-1 and TRBJ2-1, with D possibly TRBD2 on 6 matching bases. V lost 7 bases and J lost 2, with 16 bases in between. From germline, CDR1 is SGHRS and CDR2 YFSETQ. This CDR3 spans 15 amino acids. CDR3 loop: CASQFQEGTYNEQFF. In DNA, the CDR3 is TGCGCCAGCCAGTTCCAGGAGGGGACCTACAATGAGCAGTTCTTC.

This clone was recorded once. The chain couples TRBV30 to TRBJ2-7; 9 positions agree with TRBD1. The CDR3 has 15 residues. V lost 4 bases to trimming and J lost 0 bases; unmatched junction nucleotides: 7. Germline assignment: CDR1 GTSNPN and CDR2 SVGIG (reference sequence). CDR3 nucleotides: TGTGCCTGGAACCCGGGACAGGGTAACTCCTACGAGCAGTACTTC. It specifies CAWNPGQGNSYEQYF.

The V call is TRBV21-1, the J call TRBJ2-1; TRBD2, the D gene given by the table, was not confirmed from the DNA. TRBV21-1 has pseudogene status. The CDR3 loop spans 17 amino acids. The CDR3 is CASSTGTSGIQGNEQFF. CDR3 coding DNA: TGTGCCAGCAGCACCGGGACTAGCGGGATTCAGGGCAATGAGCAGTTCTTC.

A few counts support this clone. V and J are TRBV5-4 and TRBJ1-3; 9 nucleotides match TRBD1. Germline values: CDR1 SGHNT, CDR2 YYREEE (reference sequence). J lost 2 bases, V lost 5 bases, and 2 bases had no gene match. This CDR3 is built from 14 residues. This CDR3 reads CASRRTGAGNTIYF. The CDR3 DNA follows: TGTGCCAGCAGACGGACAGGGGCTGGAAACACCATATATTTT.